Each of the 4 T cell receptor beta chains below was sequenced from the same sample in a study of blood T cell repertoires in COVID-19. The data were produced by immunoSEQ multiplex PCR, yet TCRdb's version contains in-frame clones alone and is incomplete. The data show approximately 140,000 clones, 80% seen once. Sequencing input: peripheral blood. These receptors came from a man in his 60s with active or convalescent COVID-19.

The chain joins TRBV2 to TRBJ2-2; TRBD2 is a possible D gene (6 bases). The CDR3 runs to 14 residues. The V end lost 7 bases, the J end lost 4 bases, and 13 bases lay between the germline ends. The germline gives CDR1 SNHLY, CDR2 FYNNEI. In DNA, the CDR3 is TGTGCCAGCACGGGGGAAGGTCGCACCGGGGAGCTGTTTTTT. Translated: CASTGEGRTGELFF.

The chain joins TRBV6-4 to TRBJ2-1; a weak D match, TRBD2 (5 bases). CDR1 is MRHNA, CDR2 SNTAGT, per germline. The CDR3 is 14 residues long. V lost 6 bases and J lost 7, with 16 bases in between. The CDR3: CASSPGGFGNEQFF. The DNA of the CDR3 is TGTGCCAGCAGCCCCGGCGGGTTCGGGAATGAGCAGTTCTTC.

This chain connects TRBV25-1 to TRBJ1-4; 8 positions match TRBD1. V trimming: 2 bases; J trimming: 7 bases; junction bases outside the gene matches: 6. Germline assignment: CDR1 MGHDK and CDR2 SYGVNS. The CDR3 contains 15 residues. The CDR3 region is CASSELDRGGEKLFF. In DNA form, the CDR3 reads TGTGCCAGCAGTGAACTCGACAGGGGAGGTGAAAAACTGTTTTTT.

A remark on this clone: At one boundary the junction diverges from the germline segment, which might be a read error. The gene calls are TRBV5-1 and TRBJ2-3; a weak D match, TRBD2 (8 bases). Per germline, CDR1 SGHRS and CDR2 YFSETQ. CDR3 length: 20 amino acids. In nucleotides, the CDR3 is TGCGCCCGCAGGCCAGGGGGGGCCCGGGAGGGAGAACCTAACACAGATACGCAGTATTTT. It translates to CARRPGGAREGEPNTDTQYF.